This T cell receptor (beta chain) was sequenced during a study of OX40 agonist ivuxolimab in advanced cancers. In terms of the full investigation: Ivuxolimab, which targeted the costimulatory receptor OX40 (CD134), was an agonistic, fully human IgG2 monoclonal antibody. The dose-escalation cohort was approximately 83% male with a mean age of approximately 59 years, ranging from roughly 20 to 80. Peripheral TCRbeta sequencing aimed to test whether ivuxolimab altered TCR sequence diversity and caused clonal T-cell expansion. Partial responses were achieved by three dose-escalation patients, of whom one had hepatocellular carcinoma and two had cutaneous melanoma. The paper covers the monotherapy dose-escalation part of the phase I ivuxolimab trial, which included N of about 56 patients. Intravenous ivuxolimab was administered to patients every 2 weeks at six dose levels: 0.01, 0.1, 0.3, 1.5, 3 and 10 mg/kg. Of the approximately 53 patients in dose escalation, 19 had hepatocellular carcinoma, roughly 15 had melanoma, 9 had renal cell carcinoma and 9 had head and neck cancer. Prior anti-PD-1, anti-PD-L1 or anti-CTLA-4 therapy was permitted, and checkpoint inhibitors had been received by 40% to 50% of dose-escalation patients. Summary of the overall study and its limitations: Clonal expansion of both CD4+ and CD8+ blood T cells was observed from baseline to week 6 at doses 0.1 to 3.0 mg/kg. On average, CD8+ T cells showed more expanded clones than CD4+ T cells after ivuxolimab. Partial responders in the 0.1-3.0 mg/kg groups had among the lowest normalized peripheral clonal expansion, especially among CD8+ T cells. Antigen specificity was not determined for the clonally expanded peripheral T cells. Low levels of normalized T-cell clonal expansion were also seen in some patients who did not respond.

As regards this clone: There is no known antigen for this receptor. The record has no base qualities; no much larger clone is one base away.

Patients with autoimmune disease history or receiving systemic immunosuppression were excluded from the trial. In every dose cohort, peripheral blood was drawn for TCR sequencing at baseline, cycle 4 day 1, and cycle 7 day 1. The samples were drawn from a first-in-human, open-label, multicenter phase I dose-escalation trial of ivuxolimab. Adults with locally advanced or metastatic melanoma, renal cell carcinoma, hepatocellular carcinoma or head and neck squamous cell carcinoma were enrolled in the trial. Before TCR sequencing, CD4+ and CD8+ T cells were separately sorted from peripheral blood. The cysteine opens and the phenylalanine closes a CDR3 of 11 amino acids. Just the 33-base CDR3 DNA is kept, in frame starting at base 1. To sequence the TCRbeta CDR3 region, genomic DNA was isolated from the sorted cells. TCRbeta CDR3 regions were sequenced using the immunoSEQ Assay. TCRdb obtained this table from immuneACCESS and retained in-frame rearrangements with V and J assigned. These tables miss some clones; where compared with another copy, unresolved V genes account for less than half of the shortfall, and the remainder is unexplained. For this sample there are 95,000 to 100,000 clones; about 80% appear just once. Together, the top ten hold more than 1.1% of the sample.

The sample here was CD4+ or CD8+ T cells sorted from blood, taken in a trial of the OX40 agonist ivuxolimab. The receptor's source is an adult with an advanced solid tumor such as melanoma, head and neck, liver or kidney cancer. This chain is built from TRBV7-5 and TRBJ1-1. TRBV7-5 is deemed a pseudogene. The nucleotide sequence is given as TGTGCCAGAAGCGCTACAGGGAGGGCTTTCTTT. Its translation is CARSATGRAFF.